This T cell receptor (beta chain) was captured in a study of monozygotic twins with inflammatory bowel disease. On this clonotype: Its target is unknown.

Skipping T cell sorting, the study isolated total RNA directly from whole blood. Addition of UMIs with a 6-nucleotide sample barcode was achieved by template switching. TCRdb re-called the 5' RACE reads and gives one entry per CDR3 protein, without DNA. In total, the table holds approximately 150,000 distinct CDR3 sequences. Study-level findings and limits: With others, IBD patients shared fewer clonotypes than healthy twins did, especially with disease activity.

Per the germline V gene, CDR1 is SGHRS and CDR2 is YFSETQ. The CDR3 is made up of 16 amino acids. J is TRBJ2-6 and V is TRBV5-1; TCRdb proposes TRBD1, but this gene call is untestable without DNA. The clonotype was recovered from a human donor with ulcerative colitis or Crohn's disease, or a healthy co-twin of an affected twin (not recorded which). The sequenced sample consisted of blood. The chain's CDR3 is CASSGTFGTGANVLTF.